This TCR beta chain was captured in a study of graft-versus-host responses after intestinal transplantation. Background on the study: Multivisceral, liver-intestinal, or isolated intestinal transplants were given to recipients. Anti-thymocyte globulin induction preceded about 3 years of tacrolimus and steroid maintenance in all recipients. Study-wide points: The authors found GvH clones in recipient marrow, some appearing first in ileum or blood.

The CDR3 is made up of 13 amino acids. V shed 2 bases and J shed 2 bases, with 6 bases lying between them. Per germline, CDR1 SGHAT and CDR2 FQNNGV. TCRdb's table, derived via immunoSEQ multiplex PCR, lists solely in-frame clones and lacks some. The table lists 95,000 to 110,000 clones, approximately 86% of them singletons. A remark on this clone: As yet, its antigen is unknown.

The sequencing used unstimulated CD4+ T cells sorted from spleen or lymph node cells, collected before transplant. The TCR originated in a human donor who was the organ donor for an intestinal transplant. The J gene is TRBJ1-1, the V gene TRBV11-2; D gene uncertain. For the CDR3, the DNA is TGTGCCAGCAGCTTACAACACAACACTGAAGCTTTCTTT. Protein sequence: CASSLQHNTEAFF. Filled out from reference TRBV11-2 and TRBJ1-1, the complete variable domain reads EAGVAQSPRYKIIEKRQSVAFWCNPISGHATLYWYQQILGQGPKLLIQFQNNGVVDDSQLPKDRFSAERLKGVDSTLKIQPAKLEDSAVYLCASSLQHNTEAFFGQGTRLTVV.